The 7 T cell receptor beta chains in this list originate from one sample, sequenced in a study of T cell clones after liver transplantation. The assay was immunoSEQ multiplex PCR, and TCRdb's table has in-frame clones only and misses some. Of 50,000 to 70,000 clones listed, 70% are singletons. The specimen comprised CD4+ T cells from blood, sampled at the approximately 16-month timepoint. Every receptor here comes from a human patient who received a liver transplant. The graft donor may have given rise to some T cells.

This chain joins TRBV28 and TRBJ1-2, with TRBD1 as a possible D gene (5 bases). The germline CDR1 and CDR2 sequences are MDHEN and SYDVKM. The V end was cut by 5 bases, the J end by 5 bases, with 21 bases between. The CDR3 is 16 amino acids. The CDR3 loop reads CASSLSGTLGLYGYTF. The CDR3 DNA follows: TGTGCCAGCAGTCTATCCGGGACCCTTGGACTATATGGCTACACCTTC.

The rearrangement uses TRBV6-1 and TRBJ1-1; maybe TRBD1 (6 bases). V was pared by 4 bases and J by 0 bases, with 12 bases between. Germline loops: CDR1 MNHNS, CDR2 SASEGT. This CDR3 region has 15 residues. The CDR3 region is CASSAQDSLNTEAFF. CDR3 bases: TGTGCCAGCAGTGCTCAGGACAGTCTGAACACTGAAGCTTTCTTT.

This clone showed up just a few times. The chain couples TRBV27 to TRBJ2-5; unclear D gene. V was shortened by 2 bases and J by 3 bases, with 13 bases between the two germline ends. From germline, CDR1 is MNHEY and CDR2 SMNVEV (reference sequence). The CDR3 is 15 residues long. The CDR3 is CASSLSWVGKETQYF. CDR3 nucleotide sequence: TGTGCCAGCAGTTTAAGTTGGGTAGGGAAAGAGACCCAGTACTTC.

The chain has TRBV19 and TRBJ2-2; D tentatively reads TRBD1 or TRBD2 (6 bases each). This CDR3 spans 14 amino acids. Germline V gives CDR1 LNHDA, CDR2 SQIVND (reference sequence). The ends were cut back, 6 bases at V and 6 bases at J, with 14 bases in the middle. Here the CDR3 reads CASSSGARSGELFF. CDR3 nucleotide sequence: TGTGCCAGTAGCTCGGGGGCGAGATCCGGGGAGCTGTTTTTT. The variable domain in full, with the rest retrieved from reference TRBV19 and TRBJ2-2, is DGGITQSPKYLFRKEGQNVTLSCEQNLNHDAMYWYRQDPGQGLRLIYYSQIVNDFQKGDIAEGYSVSREKKESFPLTVTSAQKNPTAFYLCASSSGARSGELFFGEGSRLTVL.

In this sample, this clone turned up a few times. The CDR3 is CASSLTEDNEKLFF. The CDR3 bases are TGCGCCAGCAGCTTGACCGAAGATAATGAAAAACTGTTTTTT. The J gene is TRBJ1-4, the V gene TRBV5-1; D is unclear. The CDR3 has 14 amino acids. The V gene lost 1 base and the J gene lost 4 bases, with 8 bases spanning the gap. Germline V gives CDR1 SGHRS, CDR2 YFSETQ. The complete variable domain, with remaining parts taken from reference TRBV5-1 and TRBJ1-4, reads KAGVTQTPRYLIKTRGQQVTLSCSPISGHRSVSWYQQTPGQGLQFLFEYFSETQRNKGNFPGRFSGRQFSNSRSEMNVSTLELGDSALYLCASSLTEDNEKLFFGSGTQLSVL.

J is TRBJ2-2 and V is TRBV27; no clear D. This CDR3 has 12 residues. From germline, CDR1 is MNHEY and CDR2 SMNVEV (reference sequence). Trimming removed 3 bases at V and 4 bases at J, with 3 bases between. The CDR3 loop is CASSFSTGELFF. In DNA form, the CDR3 reads TGTGCCAGCAGTTTTTCCACCGGGGAGCTGTTTTTT.

J is TRBJ2-5 and V is TRBV18, with 11 bases matching TRBD2. CDR3 size: 14 residues. Per the germline V gene, CDR1 is KGHSH and CDR2 is LQKENI. J gave up 3 bases and V 3 bases, and 0 bases lay outside the gene matches. The DNA for the CDR3 is TGTGCCAGCTCACCGACTAGCGGGGAAGAGACCCAGTACTTC. Its protein product is CASSPTSGEETQYF.